The present entry profiles one TCR beta chain with its context. Generated by immunoSEQ multiplex PCR, the TCRdb table keeps only in-frame clones and is missing some. The sample holds more than 100,000 clones, around 84% seen once. The sample belongs to a study of blood T cell repertoires in COVID-19. The overall study: Acute and convalescent COVID-19 specimens originated in the United States, Italy and Spain. T cells, B-cell-depleted T cells, or PBMCs supplied cDNA or gDNA.

The specimen sequenced was peripheral blood. This sequence was found in a human donor in a cohort sampled during active COVID-19.

The CDR3 region is CASSLTGDTEAFF. The DNA of the CDR3 is TGTGCCAGCAGCCTGACAGGGGACACTGAAGCTTTCTTT. The chain uses TRBV6-4 and TRBJ1-1, with 8 bases identical to TRBD1. Germline assignment: CDR1 MRHNA and CDR2 SNTAGT. The CDR3 extends over 13 amino acids. V shed 6 bases and J 3 bases; nucleotides not matched to a gene: 3.